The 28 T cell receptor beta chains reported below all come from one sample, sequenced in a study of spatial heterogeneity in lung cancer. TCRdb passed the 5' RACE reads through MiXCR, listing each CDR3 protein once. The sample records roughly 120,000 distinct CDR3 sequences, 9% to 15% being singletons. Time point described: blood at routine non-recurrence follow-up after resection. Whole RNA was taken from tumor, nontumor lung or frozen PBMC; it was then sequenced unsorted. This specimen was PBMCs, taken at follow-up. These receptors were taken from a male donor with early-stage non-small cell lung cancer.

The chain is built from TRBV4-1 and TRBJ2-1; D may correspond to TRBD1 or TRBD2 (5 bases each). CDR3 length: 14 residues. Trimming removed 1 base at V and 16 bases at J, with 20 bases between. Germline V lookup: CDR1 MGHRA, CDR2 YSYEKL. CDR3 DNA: TGCGCCAGCAGCCAAGTCACGACCGGGACCGGGCGTTTCTTC. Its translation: CASSQVTTGTGRFF.

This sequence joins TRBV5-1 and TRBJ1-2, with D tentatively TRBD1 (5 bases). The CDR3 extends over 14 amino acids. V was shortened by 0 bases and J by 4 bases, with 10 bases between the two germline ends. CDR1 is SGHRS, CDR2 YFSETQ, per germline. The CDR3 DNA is TGCGCCAGCAGCTTGGAAGACAGTATCTATGGCTACACCTTC. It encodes CASSLEDSIYGYTF.

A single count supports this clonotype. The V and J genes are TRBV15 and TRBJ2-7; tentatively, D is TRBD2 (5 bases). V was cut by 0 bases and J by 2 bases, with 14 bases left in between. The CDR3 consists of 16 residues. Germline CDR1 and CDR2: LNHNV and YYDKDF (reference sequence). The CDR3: CATSRDLGEWAYEQYF. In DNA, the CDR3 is TGTGCCACCAGCAGAGATCTTGGGGAGTGGGCCTACGAGCAGTACTTC.

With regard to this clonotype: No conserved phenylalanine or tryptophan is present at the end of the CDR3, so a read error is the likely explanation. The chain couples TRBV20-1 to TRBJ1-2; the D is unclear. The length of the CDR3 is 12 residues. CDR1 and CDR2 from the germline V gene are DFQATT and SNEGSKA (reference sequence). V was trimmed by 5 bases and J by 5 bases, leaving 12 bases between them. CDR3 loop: CSAPRRFYGYTS. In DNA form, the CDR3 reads TGCAGTGCTCCCCGGAGGTTTTATGGCTACACCTCC.

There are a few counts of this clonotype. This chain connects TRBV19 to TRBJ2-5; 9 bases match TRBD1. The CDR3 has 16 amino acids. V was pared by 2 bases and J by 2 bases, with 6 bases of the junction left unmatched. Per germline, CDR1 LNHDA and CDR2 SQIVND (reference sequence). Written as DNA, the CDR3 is TGTGCCAGTAGTATAAGCCCCGGGACAGGGCAAGAGACCCAGTACTTC. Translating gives CASSISPGTGQETQYF.

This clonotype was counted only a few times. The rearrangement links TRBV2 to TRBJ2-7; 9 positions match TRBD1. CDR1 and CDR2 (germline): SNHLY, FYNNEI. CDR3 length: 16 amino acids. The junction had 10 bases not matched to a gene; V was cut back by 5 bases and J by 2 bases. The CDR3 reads CASSFPGTGNTYEQYF. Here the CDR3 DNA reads TGTGCCAGCAGTTTCCCCGGGACAGGGAACACCTACGAGCAGTACTTC.

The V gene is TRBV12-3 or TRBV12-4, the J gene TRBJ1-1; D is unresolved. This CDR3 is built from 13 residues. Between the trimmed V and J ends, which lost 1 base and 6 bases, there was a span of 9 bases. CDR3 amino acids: CASSLGSGAEAFF. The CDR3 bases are TGTGCCAGCAGTTTAGGGAGCGGGGCTGAAGCTTTCTTT.

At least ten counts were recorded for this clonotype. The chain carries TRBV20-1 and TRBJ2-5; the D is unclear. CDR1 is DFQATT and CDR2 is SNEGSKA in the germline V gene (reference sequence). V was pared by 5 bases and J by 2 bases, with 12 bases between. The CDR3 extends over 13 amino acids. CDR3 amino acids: CSAYNGLQETQYF. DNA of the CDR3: TGCAGTGCTTACAACGGATTACAAGAGACCCAGTACTTC.

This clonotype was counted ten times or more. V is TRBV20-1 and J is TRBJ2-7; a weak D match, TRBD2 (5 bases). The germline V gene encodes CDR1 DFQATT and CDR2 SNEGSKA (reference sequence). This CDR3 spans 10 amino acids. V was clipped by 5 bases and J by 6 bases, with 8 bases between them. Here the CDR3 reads CSASRGEQYF. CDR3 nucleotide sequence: TGCAGTGCTTCTCGGGGCGAGCAGTACTTC.

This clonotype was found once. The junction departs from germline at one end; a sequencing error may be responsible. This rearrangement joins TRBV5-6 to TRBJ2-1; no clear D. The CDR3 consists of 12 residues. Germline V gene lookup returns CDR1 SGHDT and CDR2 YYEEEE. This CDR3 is CANSLAYNEQFF. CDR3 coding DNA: TGTGCCAACAGCTTGGCCTACAATGAGCAGTTCTTC.

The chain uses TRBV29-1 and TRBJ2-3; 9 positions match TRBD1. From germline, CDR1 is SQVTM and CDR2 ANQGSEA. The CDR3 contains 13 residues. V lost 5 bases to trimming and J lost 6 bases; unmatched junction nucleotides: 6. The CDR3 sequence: CSVRDRAWDTQYF. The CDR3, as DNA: TGCAGCGTTCGGGACAGGGCATGGGATACGCAGTATTTT.

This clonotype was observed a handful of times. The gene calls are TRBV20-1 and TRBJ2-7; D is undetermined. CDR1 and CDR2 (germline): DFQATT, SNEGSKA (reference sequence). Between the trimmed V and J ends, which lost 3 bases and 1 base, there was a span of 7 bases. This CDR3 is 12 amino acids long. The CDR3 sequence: CSASTTSYEQYF. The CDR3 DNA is TGCAGTGCTAGTACTACTTCCTACGAGCAGTACTTC.

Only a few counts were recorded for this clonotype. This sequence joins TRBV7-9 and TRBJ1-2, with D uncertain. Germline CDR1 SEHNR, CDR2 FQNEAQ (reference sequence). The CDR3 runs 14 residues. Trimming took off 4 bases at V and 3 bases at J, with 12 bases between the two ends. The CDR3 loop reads CASSSSAWDYGYTF. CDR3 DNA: TGTGCCAGCAGCTCCAGTGCTTGGGACTATGGCTACACCTTC.

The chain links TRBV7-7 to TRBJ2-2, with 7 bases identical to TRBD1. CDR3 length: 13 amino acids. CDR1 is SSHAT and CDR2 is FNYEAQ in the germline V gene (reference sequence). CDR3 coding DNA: TGTGCTAGTAAGACAGGGCGGACCGGGGAGCTGTTTTTT. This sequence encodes CASKTGRTGELFF.

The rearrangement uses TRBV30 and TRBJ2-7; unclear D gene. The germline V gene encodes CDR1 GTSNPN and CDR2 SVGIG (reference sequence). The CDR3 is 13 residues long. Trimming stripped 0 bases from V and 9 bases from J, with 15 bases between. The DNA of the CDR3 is TGTGCCTGGAGTGTACGCGGCTCCTCAGTGCAGTACTTC. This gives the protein CAWSVRGSSVQYF.

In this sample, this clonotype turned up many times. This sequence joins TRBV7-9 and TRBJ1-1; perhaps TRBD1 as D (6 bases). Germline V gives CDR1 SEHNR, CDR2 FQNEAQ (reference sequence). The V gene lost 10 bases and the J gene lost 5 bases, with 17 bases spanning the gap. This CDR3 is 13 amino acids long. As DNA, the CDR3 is TGTGCCACCCCGTTACAGGGCGGGACTGAAGCTTTCTTT. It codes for CATPLQGGTEAFF.

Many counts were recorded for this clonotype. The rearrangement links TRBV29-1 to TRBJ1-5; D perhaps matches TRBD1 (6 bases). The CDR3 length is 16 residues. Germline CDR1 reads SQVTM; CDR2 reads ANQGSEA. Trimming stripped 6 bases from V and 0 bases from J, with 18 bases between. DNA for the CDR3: TGCAGCGTCGTTGTGGGGGGGGCAGATAGCAATCAGCCCCAGCATTTT. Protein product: CSVVVGGADSNQPQHF.

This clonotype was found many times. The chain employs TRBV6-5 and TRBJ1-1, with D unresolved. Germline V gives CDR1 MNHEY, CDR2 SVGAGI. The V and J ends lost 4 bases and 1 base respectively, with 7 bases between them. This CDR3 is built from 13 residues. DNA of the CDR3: TGTGCCAGCAGTTCGCCAGGGAACACTGAAGCTTTCTTT. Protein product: CASSSPGNTEAFF.

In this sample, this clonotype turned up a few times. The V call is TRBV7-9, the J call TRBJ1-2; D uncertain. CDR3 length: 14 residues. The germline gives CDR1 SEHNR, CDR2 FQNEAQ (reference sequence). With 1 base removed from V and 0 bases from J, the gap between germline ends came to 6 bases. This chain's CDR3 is CASSLVRTNYGYTF. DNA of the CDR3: TGTGCCAGCAGCTTAGTTCGGACTAACTATGGCTACACCTTC.

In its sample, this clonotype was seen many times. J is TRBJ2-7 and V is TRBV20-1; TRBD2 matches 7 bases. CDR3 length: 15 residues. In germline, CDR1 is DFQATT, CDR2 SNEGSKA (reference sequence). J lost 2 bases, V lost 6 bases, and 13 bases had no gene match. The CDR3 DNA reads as TGCAGTGCCAGACCACTAGCCGGGGGGACCTACGAGCAGTACTTC. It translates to CSARPLAGGTYEQYF.

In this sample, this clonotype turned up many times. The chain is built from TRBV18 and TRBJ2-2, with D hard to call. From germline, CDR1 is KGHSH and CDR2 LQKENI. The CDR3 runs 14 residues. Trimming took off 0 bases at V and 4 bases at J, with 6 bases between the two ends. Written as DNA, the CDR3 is TGTGCCAGCTCACCACCGACGGGCACCGGGGAGCTGTTTTTT. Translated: CASSPPTGTGELFF.

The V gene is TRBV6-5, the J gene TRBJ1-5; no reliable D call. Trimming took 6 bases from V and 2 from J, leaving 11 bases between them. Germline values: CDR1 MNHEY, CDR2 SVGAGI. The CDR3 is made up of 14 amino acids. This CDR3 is CASREPRGNQPQHF. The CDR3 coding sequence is TGTGCCAGCAGGGAACCTAGGGGCAATCAGCCCCAGCATTTT.

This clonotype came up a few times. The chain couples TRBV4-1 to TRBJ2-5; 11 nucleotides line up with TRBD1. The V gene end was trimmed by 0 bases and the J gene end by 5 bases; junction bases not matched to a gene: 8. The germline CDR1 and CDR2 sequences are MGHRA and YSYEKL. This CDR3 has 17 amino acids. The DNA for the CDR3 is TGCGCCAGCAGCCAAGATATCCGGACAGGGGGCCGCGAGACCCAGTACTTC. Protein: CASSQDIRTGGRETQYF.

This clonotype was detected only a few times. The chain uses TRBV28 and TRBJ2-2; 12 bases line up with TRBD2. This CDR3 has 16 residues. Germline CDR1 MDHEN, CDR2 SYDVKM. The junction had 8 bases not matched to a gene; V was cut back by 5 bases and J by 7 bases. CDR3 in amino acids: CASSRLAGAAFGELFF. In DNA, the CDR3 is TGTGCCAGCAGTAGACTAGCGGGGGCCGCGTTCGGGGAGCTGTTTTTT. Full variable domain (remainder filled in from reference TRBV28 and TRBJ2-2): DVKVTQSSRYLVKRTGEKVFLECVQDMDHENMFWYRQDPGLGLRLIYFSYDVKMKEKGDIPEGYSVSREKKERFSLILESASTNQTSMYLCASSRLAGAAFGELFFGEGSRLTVL.

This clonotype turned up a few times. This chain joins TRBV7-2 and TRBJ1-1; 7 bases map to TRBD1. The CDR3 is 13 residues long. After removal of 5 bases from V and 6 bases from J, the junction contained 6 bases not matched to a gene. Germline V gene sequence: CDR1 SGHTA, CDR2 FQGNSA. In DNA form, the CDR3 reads TGTGCCAGCAGCCCAGGACAGGTTCCTGAAGCTTTCTTT. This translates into CASSPGQVPEAFF.

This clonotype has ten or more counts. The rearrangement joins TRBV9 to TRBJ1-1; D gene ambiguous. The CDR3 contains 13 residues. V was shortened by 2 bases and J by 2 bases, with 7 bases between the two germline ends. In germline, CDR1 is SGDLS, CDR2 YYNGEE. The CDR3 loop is CASSVDRNTEAFF. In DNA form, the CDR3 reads TGTGCCAGCAGCGTCGACCGTAACACTGAAGCTTTCTTT.

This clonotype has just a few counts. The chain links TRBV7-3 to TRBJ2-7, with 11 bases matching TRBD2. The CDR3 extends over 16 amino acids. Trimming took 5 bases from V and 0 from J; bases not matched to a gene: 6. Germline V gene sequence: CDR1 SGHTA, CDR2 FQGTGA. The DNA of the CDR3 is TGTGCCAGCAGCCTCACCGGGACTAGCGGCTCCTACGAGCAGTACTTC. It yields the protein CASSLTGTSGSYEQYF.

The CDR3 region has the DNA TGTGCCACCGAGACAGGGTTTGTCTATGGCTACACCTTC. Translating it yields CATETGFVYGYTF. The rearrangement uses TRBV2 and TRBJ1-2; 7 bases match TRBD1. Unmatched junction bases numbered 9, after V lost 10 bases and J lost 4 bases. CDR1 and CDR2 (germline): SNHLY, FYNNEI. The CDR3 runs to 13 residues.